This T cell receptor beta chain was identified in a study of cytomegalovirus exposure and HLA in healthy donors. The PCR had 60 Vbeta and 13 Jbeta primers. Only in-frame clones appear in the TCRdb table, and some are missing; sequencing was by immunoSEQ multiplex PCR. The top ten clones hold approximately 13% of a sample with 150,000 or so clones, around 80% of them seen once. In germline, CDR1 is SGHNT, CDR2 YYREEE (reference sequence). CDR3 size: 14 residues. Trimming took 0 bases from V and 4 from J, leaving 9 bases between them. The chain has TRBV5-4 and TRBJ2-3; D gene uncertain. The source is a man aged 35-49 years in good health and CMV-seropositive. Source material: PBMCs. The CDR3 nucleotides are TGTGCCAGCAGCTTGGTTTCCTACCCAGATACGCAGTATTTT. Its translation: CASSLVSYPDTQYF. The full variable domain, in which reference TRBV5-4 and TRBJ2-3 provide the parts outside the CDR3, is ETGVTQSPTHLIKTRGQQVTLRCSSQSGHNTVSWYQQALGQGPQFIFQYYREEENGRGNFPPRFSGLQFPNYSSELNVNALELDDSALYLCASSLVSYPDTQYFGPGTRLTVL.